These T cell receptor beta chains were read from a single sample in a study of CD8 T cells in Susac syndrome. TCRdb recomputed calls from the immunoSEQ multiplex PCR reads with MiXCR, one row per CDR3 protein. This repertoire shows around 200,000 distinct CDR3 sequences, just under 95% found once; its top ten account for 0.099%. The sequenced material came from CD4+ T cells from PBMCs. The receptor source for this set is a human donor with Susac syndrome. Both conserved end residues are part of each CDR3. Fields, in order: V gene, J gene, D gene, CDR3 protein, CDR3 DNA. D genes are given only for firm matches.

TRBV15	TRBJ2-7	.	CATSRAGPSYEQYF	TGTGCCACCAGCAGAGCCGGCCCGTCCTACGAGCAGTACTTC
TRBV2	TRBJ2-1	.	CASSGGGVANEQFF	TGTGCCAGCAGTGGGGGCGGGGTGGCCAATGAGCAGTTCTTC
TRBV5-1	TRBJ2-7	TRBD2	CASSLDLAGAEQYF	TGCGCCAGCAGCTTGGATCTAGCGGGAGCCGAGCAGTACTTC
TRBV20-1	TRBJ1-5	.	CSASLPPGQPQHF	TGCAGTGCTAGCCTCCCTCCGGGTCAGCCCCAGCATTTT
TRBV7-9	TRBJ2-7	TRBD2	CASSSQTSGRPVEQYF	TGTGCCAGCAGCTCGCAAACTAGCGGGAGGCCGGTCGAGCAGTACTTC
TRBV11-2	TRBJ2-3	TRBD2	CASSPGTSGRVTDTQYF	TGTGCCAGCAGCCCCGGGACTAGCGGGAGAGTCACAGATACGCAGTATTTT
TRBV28	TRBJ2-2	.	CASSFEGIWEPNTGELFF	TGTGCCAGCAGTTTTGAGGGGATCTGGGAGCCGAACACCGGGGAGCTGTTTTTT
TRBV7-9	TRBJ1-2	.	CASSSSREPYGYTF	TGTGCCAGCAGCTCATCGAGAGAACCCTATGGCTACACCTTC
TRBV30	TRBJ1-4	TRBD1	CAWSGQGRHEKLFF	TGTGCCTGGAGTGGACAGGGGAGGCATGAAAAACTGTTTTTT
TRBV3-1	TRBJ2-7	.	CASTRGFSSYEQYF	TGTGCCAGCACACGGGGCTTCTCTTCCTACGAGCAGTACTTC
TRBV12-3/TRBV12-4	TRBJ2-7	TRBD2	CASRTGLADEQYF	TGTGCCAGCAGGACGGGACTAGCGGACGAGCAGTACTTC
TRBV6-5	TRBJ1-1	.	CASSAYWEAAKAFF	TGTGCCAGCAGCGCCTATTGGGAGGCTGCAAAAGCTTTCTTT
TRBV29-1	TRBJ2-1	.	CSVEDSVGNEQFF	TGCAGCGTTGAAGATTCGGTGGGCAATGAGCAGTTCTTC
TRBV30	TRBJ2-4	.	CAWIPGIGAKNIQYF	TGTGCCTGGATCCCTGGAATTGGGGCCAAAAACATTCAGTACTTC
TRBV6-5	TRBJ1-1	.	CASRAALGEVAFF	TGTGCCAGCAGGGCTGCATTGGGGGAAGTAGCTTTCTTT
TRBV20-1	TRBJ1-1	.	CSARDAGTPTMNTEAFF	TGCAGTGCTAGAGACGCAGGGACACCGACCATGAACACTGAAGCTTTCTTT